Presented here are 16 T cell receptor beta chains from one specimen sequenced in a study of Graves' ophthalmopathy and Graves' hyperthyroidism. Beta-chain TCR CDR3 regions were amplified from RNA transcripts. RT-PCR in the first round used HTBI primers; a second-round multiplex PCR followed. TCRdb ran MiXCR on the multiplex PCR reads and lists one entry per CDR3 protein. The sample lists 600,000 to 650,000 distinct CDR3 sequences, about a fifth occurring once. Source material: peripheral blood. The receptors were gathered from a woman aged 18-29 years with stable Graves' hyperthyroidism. Some clones in this sample may be carry-over from other donors' samples.

The chain carries TRBV2 and TRBJ1-5, with 11 positions matching TRBD1. Looked up from germline, CDR1 is SNHLY and CDR2 is FYNNEI. Trimming removed 5 bases from V and 5 bases from J; junction bases left unmatched: 11. The CDR3 loop spans 17 amino acids. This CDR3 is CASSLIRDRGVDQPQHF. The CDR3 DNA reads TGTGCCAGCAGTTTGATCCGGGACAGGGGGGTAGATCAGCCCCAGCATTTT.

In this sample, this clonotype turned up many times. The chain couples TRBV4-2 to TRBJ2-7; 7 bases fit TRBD1. J gave up 6 bases and V 0 bases, and 5 bases lay outside the gene matches. The CDR3 loop spans 14 amino acids. Germline V lookup: CDR1 LGHNA, CDR2 YNFKEQ. CDR3 in DNA: TGTGCCAGCAGCCAAGAGGGACAGTTTGCCGAGCAGTACTTC. This gives the protein CASSQEGQFAEQYF.

The chain links TRBV5-1 to TRBJ2-7; possible D gene TRBD1, 6 bases. Trimming removed 2 bases at V and 6 bases at J, with 15 bases between. This CDR3 contains 14 residues. CDR1 is SGHRS, CDR2 YFSETQ, per germline. CDR3 region: CASSFDRPYFEQYF. In nucleotides, the CDR3 is TGCGCCAGCAGCTTTGACAGGCCCTACTTCGAGCAGTACTTC.

This clonotype has at least ten counts. This chain joins TRBV29-1 and TRBJ1-1; tentative D call: TRBD1 (6 bases). The CDR3 is made up of 13 amino acids. V was trimmed by 3 bases and J by 5 bases, leaving 13 bases between them. Germline CDR1 SQVTM, CDR2 ANQGSEA. The DNA of the CDR3 is TGCAGCGTTGACTGGTGGGGGCGGACTGAAGCTTTCTTT. It yields the protein CSVDWWGRTEAFF.

The genes are TRBV11-3 and TRBJ2-5; 16 bases align to TRBD2. V shed 6 bases and J 5 bases; nucleotides not matched to a gene: 9. This CDR3 is 17 amino acids long. Germline V gene lookup returns CDR1 SGHNT and CDR2 YENEEA. CDR3: CASSPGGTSGGDETQYF. As DNA, the CDR3 is TGTGCCAGCAGTCCTGGTGGGACTAGCGGGGGGGACGAGACCCAGTACTTC. The full variable domain, completed using reference TRBV11-3 and TRBJ2-5, is EAGVVQSPRYKIIEKKQPVAFWCNPISGHNTLYWYLQNLGQGPELLIRYENEEAVDDSQLPKDRFSAERLKGVDSTLKIQPAELGDSAVYLCASSPGGTSGGDETQYFGPGTRLLVL.

This clonotype has ten or more counts. The V call is TRBV12-3 or TRBV12-4, the J call TRBJ1-2; 8 bases line up with TRBD1. This CDR3 region has 16 residues. The V and J ends lost 6 bases and 7 bases, in that order; junction bases with no gene match: 16. The CDR3 coding sequence is TGTGCCAGCAGCCCCCGCTGGGGCAGGGGGACAGGTGGCTACACCTTC. Amino acids: CASSPRWGRGTGGYTF.

The rearrangement links TRBV6-5 to TRBJ2-5; D tentatively fits TRBD1 or TRBD2 (7 bases each). Germline lookup yields CDR1 MNHEY and CDR2 SVGAGI. Trimming cost V 1 base and J 4 bases, with 16 bases left between them. This CDR3 contains 16 residues. The CDR3 protein is CASSYFQGGGRETQYF. DNA of the CDR3: TGTGCCAGCAGTTACTTTCAGGGGGGAGGGCGAGAGACCCAGTACTTC.

This clonotype was picked up many times. J is TRBJ1-3 and V is TRBV19; D is unclear. The V and J ends lost 2 bases and 2 bases respectively, with 7 bases between them. CDR3 length equals 14 residues. Germline V gives CDR1 LNHDA, CDR2 SQIVND (reference sequence). Here the CDR3 reads CASSIRRAGNTIYF. The CDR3 region has the DNA TGTGCCAGTAGTATACGGAGGGCTGGAAACACCATATATTTT. The whole variable domain, remainder taken from reference TRBV19 and TRBJ1-3, is DGGITQSPKYLFRKEGQNVTLSCEQNLNHDAMYWYRQDPGQGLRLIYYSQIVNDFQKGDIAEGYSVSREKKESFPLTVTSAQKNPTAFYLCASSIRRAGNTIYFGEGSWLTVV.

The V gene is TRBV6-1, the J gene TRBJ2-7; 7 bases are a match to TRBD2. The CDR3 contains 15 residues. Germline V CDR1 and CDR2: MNHNS, SASEGT. J gave up 3 bases and V 7 bases, and 12 bases lay outside the gene matches. The CDR3 coding sequence is TGTGCCAGCACCTTGCAGGGCGGCGGGAGCTACGAGCAGTACTTC. Residues: CASTLQGGGSYEQYF.

To note about this clonotype: This may come from a read error, since a much larger clone is one base off. The chain joins TRBV29-1 to TRBJ2-7; TRBD1 matches at 7 bases. CDR1 is SQVTM, CDR2 ANQGSEA, per germline. This CDR3 has 12 amino acids. The CDR3 loop is CSVGQGRYGQYF. CDR3 bases: TGCAGCGTTGGACAGGGACGCTACGGGCAGTACTTC.

This clonotype was observed at least ten times. The chain combines TRBV12-3 or TRBV12-4 with TRBJ2-7; 8 nucleotides match TRBD2. Trimming took 6 bases from V and 2 from J; bases not matched to a gene: 3. The CDR3 contains 13 residues. The CDR3 DNA sequence: TGTGCCAGCAGCCATAGCGGGGCCTACGAGCAGTACTTC. Protein sequence: CASSHSGAYEQYF.

V gene TRBV6-5 combines with J gene TRBJ2-7; TRBD1 aligns across 7 bases. CDR1 is MNHEY, CDR2 SVGAGI, per germline. This CDR3 region has 16 residues. J lost 3 bases, V lost 2 bases, and 10 bases had no gene match. CDR3 DNA sequence: TGTGCCAGCAGTTACATCGAGGGACGGGACAGCTACGAGCAGTACTTC. This codes for CASSYIEGRDSYEQYF.

This clonotype was seen at least ten times. The CDR3 reads CASSLPLGAVETQYF. The CDR3 coding sequence is TGTGCCAGCAGTTTACCCCTTGGGGCGGTTGAGACCCAGTACTTC. The rearrangement joins TRBV28 to TRBJ2-5; D might be TRBD1 (5 bases). This CDR3 region has 15 residues. Germline V lookup: CDR1 MDHEN, CDR2 SYDVKM. V was cut by 2 bases and J by 5 bases, with 15 bases left in between.

This clonotype was picked up a small number of times. Possible read error: a much larger clone is one base away. The chain couples TRBV6-1 to TRBJ1-5, with D perhaps TRBD1 (6 bases). The length of the CDR3 is 14 residues. CDR1 is MNHNS and CDR2 is SASEGT in the germline V gene. The CDR3 sequence is CASSGGGAGQPQQF. Written as DNA, the CDR3 is TGTGCCAGCAGTGGCGGGGGCGCGGGTCAGCCCCAGCAGTTT.

The chain recombines TRBV28 with TRBJ1-1; D is unresolved. The CDR3 loop spans 14 amino acids. V was clipped by 5 bases and J by 4 bases, with 14 bases between them. Per the germline V gene, CDR1 is MDHEN and CDR2 is SYDVKM. CDR3 in DNA: TGTGCCAGCAGTCCTCTTAAGGATTCCACTGAAGCTTTCTTT. It translates to CASSPLKDSTEAFF.

The chain carries TRBV6-1 and TRBJ2-7; 11 nucleotides match TRBD2. Germline loops: CDR1 MNHNS, CDR2 SASEGT. With V trimmed by 4 bases and J by 2 bases, 4 bases remained unmatched. The CDR3 consists of 15 residues. Here the CDR3 reads CASSVGTSGTYEQYF. The CDR3 DNA reads TGTGCCAGCAGTGTGGGGACTAGCGGTACCTACGAGCAGTACTTC.